This TCR beta chain was sequenced during a study of PD-1 blockade in mismatch repair-deficient tumors. The study, taken as a whole, reports: Tumor-resident clones, often absent from pretreatment blood, expanded after pembrolizumab and then contracted.

V shed 4 bases, J shed 8 bases, and the junction held 7 bases outside the gene matches. The germline gives CDR1 SGDLS, CDR2 YYNGEE. This CDR3 has 14 amino acids. Described time point: identical approximately 11-day culture without peptide (control). The TCR-sequenced patients were a few responders to pembrolizumab. To note about this clone: Its antigen remains unknown.

The assay was immunoSEQ multiplex PCR, and TCRdb's table has in-frame clones only and misses some. The repertoire holds around 13,000 clones, around 86% seen once, with about an eighth in the top ten. This chain connects TRBV9 to TRBJ2-1, with 9 bases aligning to TRBD1. This sequence was found in an adult with mismatch repair-deficient cancer. Sequenced here: cells cultured in vitro, sampled from a patient treated with pembrolizumab. CDR3: CASSSTGGGYEQFF. CDR3 sequence (DNA): TGTGCCAGCAGCTCCACAGGGGGCGGGTATGAGCAGTTCTTC.